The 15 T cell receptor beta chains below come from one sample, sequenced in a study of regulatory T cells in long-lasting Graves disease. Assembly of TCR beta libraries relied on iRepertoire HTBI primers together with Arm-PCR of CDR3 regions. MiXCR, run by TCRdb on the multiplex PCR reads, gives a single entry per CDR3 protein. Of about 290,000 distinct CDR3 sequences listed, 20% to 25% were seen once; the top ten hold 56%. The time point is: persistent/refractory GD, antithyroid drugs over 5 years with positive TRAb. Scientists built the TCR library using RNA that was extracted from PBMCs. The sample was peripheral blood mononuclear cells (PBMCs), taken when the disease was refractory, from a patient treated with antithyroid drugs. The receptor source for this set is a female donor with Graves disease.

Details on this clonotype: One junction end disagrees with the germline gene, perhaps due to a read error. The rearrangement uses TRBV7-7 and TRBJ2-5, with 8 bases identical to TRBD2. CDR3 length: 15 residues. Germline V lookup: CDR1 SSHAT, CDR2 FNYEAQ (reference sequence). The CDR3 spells CASSEGLDPVGSQYF. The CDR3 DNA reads TGTGCTAGCAGCGAGGGACTAGACCCCGTCGGTTCCCAGTACTTC.

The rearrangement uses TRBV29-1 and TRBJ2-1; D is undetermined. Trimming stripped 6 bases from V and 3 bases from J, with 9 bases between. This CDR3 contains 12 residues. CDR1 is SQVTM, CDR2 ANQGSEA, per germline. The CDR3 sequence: CSVKRVYNEQFF. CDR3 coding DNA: TGCAGCGTAAAACGAGTCTACAATGAGCAGTTCTTC.

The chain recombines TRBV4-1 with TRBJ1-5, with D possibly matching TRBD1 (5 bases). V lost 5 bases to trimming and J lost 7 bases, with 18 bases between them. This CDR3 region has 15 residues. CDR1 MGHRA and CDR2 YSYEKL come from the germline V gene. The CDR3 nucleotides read TGCGCCAGCAGCGTAATCGGCGGGGGTGGCCAGCCCCAGCATTTT. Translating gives CASSVIGGGGQPQHF.

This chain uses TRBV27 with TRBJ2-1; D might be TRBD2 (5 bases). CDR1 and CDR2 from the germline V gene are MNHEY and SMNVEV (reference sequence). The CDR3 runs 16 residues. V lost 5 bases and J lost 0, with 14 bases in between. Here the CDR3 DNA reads TGTGCCAGCAGTGCCCTGCTAGGAGGCTCCTACAATGAGCAGTTCTTC. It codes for CASSALLGGSYNEQFF.

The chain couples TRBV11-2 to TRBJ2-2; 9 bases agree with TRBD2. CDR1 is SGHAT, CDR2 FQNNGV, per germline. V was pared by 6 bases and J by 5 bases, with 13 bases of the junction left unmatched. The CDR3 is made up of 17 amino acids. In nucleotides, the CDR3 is TGTGCCAGCAGTAATTTGCTAGCGGGAAGAGGGACCGGGGAGCTGTTTTTT. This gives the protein CASSNLLAGRGTGELFF.

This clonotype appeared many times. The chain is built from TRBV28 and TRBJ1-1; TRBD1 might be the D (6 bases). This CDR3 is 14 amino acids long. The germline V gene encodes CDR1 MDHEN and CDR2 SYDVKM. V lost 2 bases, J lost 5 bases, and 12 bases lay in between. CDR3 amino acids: CASSLGGGVTEAFF. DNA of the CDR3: TGTGCCAGCAGTTTAGGAGGGGGAGTGACTGAAGCTTTCTTT.

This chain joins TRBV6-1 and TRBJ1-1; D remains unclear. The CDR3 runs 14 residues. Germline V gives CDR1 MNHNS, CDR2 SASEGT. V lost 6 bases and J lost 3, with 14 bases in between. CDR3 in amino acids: CASRIETGDTEAFF. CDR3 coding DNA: TGTGCCAGCAGGATTGAGACCGGGGACACTGAAGCTTTCTTT.

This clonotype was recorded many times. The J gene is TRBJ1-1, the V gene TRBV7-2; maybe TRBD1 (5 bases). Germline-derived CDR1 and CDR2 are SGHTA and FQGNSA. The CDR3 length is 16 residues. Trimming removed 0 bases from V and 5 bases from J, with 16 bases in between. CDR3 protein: CASSLAPGQMGTEAFF. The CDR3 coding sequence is TGTGCCAGCAGCTTAGCGCCGGGGCAAATGGGGACTGAAGCTTTCTTT.

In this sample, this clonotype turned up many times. As DNA, the CDR3 is TGTGCCATCAGTCGAGACATCGACTACGAGCAGTACTTC. It translates to CAISRDIDYEQYF. V and J are TRBV10-3 and TRBJ2-7; D remains unclear. This CDR3 has 13 amino acids. Germline assignment: CDR1 ENHRY and CDR2 SYGVKD. V dropped 5 bases and J dropped 3 bases, with 11 bases sitting between them.

CDR3 bases: TGTGCCAGCAGCCCATTCAGGGGGCGGGGTGAAAAACTGTTTTTT. It translates to CASSPFRGRGEKLFF. V and J are TRBV7-8 and TRBJ1-4, with 8 nucleotides matching TRBD1. Looked up from germline, CDR1 is SGHVS and CDR2 is FQNEAQ. The junction had 9 bases not matched to a gene; V was cut back by 5 bases and J by 7 bases. CDR3 length: 15 amino acids.

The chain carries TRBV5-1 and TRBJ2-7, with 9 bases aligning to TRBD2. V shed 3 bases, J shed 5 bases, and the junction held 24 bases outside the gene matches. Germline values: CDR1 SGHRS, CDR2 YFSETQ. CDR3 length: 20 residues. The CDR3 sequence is CASSSRGGGGWASGIHEQYF. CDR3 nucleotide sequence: TGCGCCAGCAGCTCCCGGGGCGGAGGAGGATGGGCTAGCGGGATTCACGAGCAGTACTTC.

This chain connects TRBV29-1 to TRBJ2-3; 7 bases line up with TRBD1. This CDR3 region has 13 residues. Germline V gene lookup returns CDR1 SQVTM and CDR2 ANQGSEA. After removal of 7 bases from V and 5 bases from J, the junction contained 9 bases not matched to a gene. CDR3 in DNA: TGCAGCGGGATGACAGGGATGAGAGATACGCAGTATTTT. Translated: CSGMTGMRDTQYF.

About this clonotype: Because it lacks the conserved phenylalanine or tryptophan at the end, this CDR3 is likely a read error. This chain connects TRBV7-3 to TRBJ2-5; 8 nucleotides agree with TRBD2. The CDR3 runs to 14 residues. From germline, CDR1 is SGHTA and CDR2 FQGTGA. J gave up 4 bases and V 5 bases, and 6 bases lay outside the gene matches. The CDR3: CASSPGGGLETQYS. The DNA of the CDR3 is TGTGCCAGCAGCCCGGGAGGGGGGTTAGAGACCCAGTACTCC.

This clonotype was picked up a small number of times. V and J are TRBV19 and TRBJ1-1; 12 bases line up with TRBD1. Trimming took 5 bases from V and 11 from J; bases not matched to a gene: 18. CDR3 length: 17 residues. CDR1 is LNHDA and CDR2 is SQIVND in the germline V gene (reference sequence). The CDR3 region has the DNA TGTGCCAGTAGTCTGCACCCTACTTCCGGGACAGGGGGCGAGGCTTTCTTT. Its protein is CASSLHPTSGTGGEAFF.

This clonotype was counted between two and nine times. In DNA form, the CDR3 reads TGTGCCAGCAGCGTAGACAGCCCAGATACGCAGTATTTT. As protein: CASSVDSPDTQYF. The chain links TRBV9 to TRBJ2-3; D is unclear. Looked up from germline, CDR1 is SGDLS and CDR2 is YYNGEE. V lost 0 bases and J lost 4, with 6 bases in between. The CDR3 is 13 residues long.